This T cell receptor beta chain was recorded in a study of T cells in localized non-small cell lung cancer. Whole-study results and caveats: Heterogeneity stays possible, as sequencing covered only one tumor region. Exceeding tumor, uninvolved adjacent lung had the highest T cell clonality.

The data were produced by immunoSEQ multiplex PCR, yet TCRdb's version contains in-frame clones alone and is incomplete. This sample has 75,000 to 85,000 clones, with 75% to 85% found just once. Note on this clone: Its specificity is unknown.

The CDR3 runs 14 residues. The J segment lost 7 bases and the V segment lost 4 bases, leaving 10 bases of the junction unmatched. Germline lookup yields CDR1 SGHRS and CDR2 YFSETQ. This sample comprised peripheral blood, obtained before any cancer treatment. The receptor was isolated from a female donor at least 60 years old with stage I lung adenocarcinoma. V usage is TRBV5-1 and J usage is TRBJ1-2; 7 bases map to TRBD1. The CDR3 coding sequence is TGCGCCAGCAGCACAGGGACAGACCAAACTGGCTACACCTTC. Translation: CASSTGTDQTGYTF.